This T cell receptor (beta chain) derives from a study of HIV-infected children after antiretroviral therapy interruption. A 3' RACE protocol on RNA, with unique molecular identifiers, produced the TCR library. TCRdb fed the 3' RACE reads into MiXCR, producing one record per CDR3 protein. Of some 41,000 distinct CDR3 sequences listed, over 6.5% are singletons. As to treatment: PENTA 11 planned treatment interruption arm or continuous ART arm. The sample holds many counts of this clonotype. V lost 6 bases and J 2 bases, leaving 13 bases between the germline ends. This CDR3 is 15 amino acids long. CDR1 is MDHEN, CDR2 SYDVKM, per germline.

The source is a pool of human donors with HIV. The chain links TRBV28 to TRBJ1-4; D not certain. The material sequenced was CD45RA+ CD4+ T cells from PBMCs, pooled from several time points, taken from a donor given antiretroviral therapy, either interrupted or continuous. Stated subset: naive CD4+ CD45RA+ CD45RO- T cells. CDR3 loop: CASRGASGTNEKLFF. The CDR3 DNA follows: TGTGCCAGCAGAGGAGCGTCTGGGACTAATGAAAAACTGTTTTTT.